The 18 T cell receptor beta chains listed next were all sequenced from one sample in a study of OX40 agonist ivuxolimab in advanced cancers. Clones were read by immunoSEQ multiplex PCR, and TCRdb kept only the in-frame ones, dropping some. The data contain 70,000 or so clones, 80% to 90% of them singletons. Material: CD4+ or CD8+ T cells sorted from blood, obtained in a trial of the OX40 agonist ivuxolimab. The receptors here all came from an adult with an advanced solid tumor such as melanoma, head and neck, liver or kidney cancer.

The sample holds one count of this clone. The germline gene is not matched at one end of the junction; a read error may be the cause. The rearrangement joins TRBV18 to TRBJ2-7; 9 bases are a match to TRBD1. The CDR3 runs 15 residues. Germline V CDR1 and CDR2: KGHSH, LQKENI. This chain's CDR3 is CASSPSRDRVSHLSF. For the CDR3, the DNA is TGTGCCAGCTCACCGTCCCGGGACAGGGTTTCCCACCTGTCCTTC. The full variable domain, its missing parts supplied by reference TRBV18 and TRBJ2-7, is NAGVMQNPRHLVRRRGQEARLRCSPMKGHSHVYWYRQLPEEGLKFMVYLQKENIIDESGMPKERFSAEFPKEGPSILRIQQVVRGDSAAYFCASSPSRDRVSHLSFGPGTRLTVT.

The chain employs TRBV2 and TRBJ2-5; 10 positions agree with TRBD2. Germline CDR1 is SNHLY and CDR2 is FYNNEI. With V trimmed by 7 bases and J by 4 bases, 12 bases remained unmatched. The CDR3 runs to 16 residues. The CDR3 sequence: CASTPGTSAQTETQYF. CDR3 in DNA: TGTGCCAGCACCCCTGGGACTAGCGCACAGACAGAGACCCAGTACTTC.

The chain is built from TRBV5-1 and TRBJ1-6; 9 bases match TRBD1. The CDR3 has 14 amino acids. The V and J ends lost 3 bases and 10 bases, in that order; junction bases with no gene match: 5. Germline CDR1 reads SGHRS; CDR2 reads YFSETQ. This CDR3 is CASSSGQGSSPLHF. The CDR3 DNA reads as TGCGCCAGCAGCTCAGGACAGGGGAGCTCACCCCTCCACTTT.

The rearrangement joins TRBV21-1 to TRBJ1-3. TRBV21-1 is reported as a pseudogene. This CDR3 is built from 13 residues. The CDR3 bases are TGTGCCAGCAGCAAAGGTGACGGAAACACCATATATTTT. Its protein product is CASSKGDGNTIYF.

V usage is TRBV7-9 and J usage is TRBJ1-1; a possible D gene is TRBD1 (5 bases). Germline loops: CDR1 SEHNR, CDR2 FQNEAQ (reference sequence). The CDR3 runs to 14 residues. Trimming took off 5 bases at V and 3 bases at J, with 13 bases between the two ends. CDR3 nucleotides: TGTGCCAGCAGCCTCGAGGGACTAGACACTGAAGCTTTCTTT. This codes for CASSLEGLDTEAFF.

This rearrangement joins TRBV9 to TRBJ2-2; TRBD2 agrees at 10 bases. The CDR3 length is 14 residues. V lost 8 bases and J lost 6; bases outside the gene matches: 7. Germline assignment: CDR1 SGDLS and CDR2 YYNGEE. The DNA for the CDR3 is TGTGCCAGTCAGGGGACTAGCGTCGCCGGGGAGCTGTTTTTT. Encoded protein: CASQGTSVAGELFF.

The chain couples TRBV7-9 to TRBJ2-5; the D is unclear. The germline gives CDR1 SEHNR, CDR2 FQNEAQ (reference sequence). The CDR3 is 13 residues long. Trimming pared 1 base from V and 5 bases from J, leaving 8 bases between. This CDR3 reads CASSLGGVETQYF. The CDR3 DNA sequence: TGTGCCAGCAGCTTAGGTGGGGTTGAGACCCAGTACTTC.

V is TRBV18 and J is TRBJ1-1; D is perhaps TRBD1 (5 bases). This CDR3 region has 13 residues. Germline CDR1 is KGHSH and CDR2 is LQKENI. The V end lost 4 bases, the J end lost 3 bases, and 9 bases lay between the germline ends. CDR3 in amino acids: CASSRTQDTEAFF. Here the CDR3 DNA reads TGTGCCAGCTCACGGACACAGGACACTGAAGCTTTCTTT.

The chain links TRBV28 to TRBJ1-4; D is uncertain. Per germline, CDR1 MDHEN and CDR2 SYDVKM. CDR3 size: 15 residues. Trimming removed 4 bases from V and 0 bases from J, with 9 bases in between. The CDR3 spells CASSSQDATNEKLFF. CDR3 nucleotide sequence: TGTGCCAGCAGTTCCCAAGATGCAACTAATGAAAAACTGTTTTTT.

The V call is TRBV7-3, the J call TRBJ2-7; 7 bases align to TRBD1. Germline V gene data show CDR1 as SGHTA and CDR2 as FQGTGA. The CDR3 consists of 13 residues. After removal of 5 bases from V and 8 bases from J, the junction contained 9 bases not matched to a gene. The CDR3 DNA is TGTGCCAGCAGCCAAACCACAGGGGCCCAGCAGTACTTC. Amino acids: CASSQTTGAQQYF.

This clone came up a few times. The chain uses TRBV29-1 and TRBJ2-5; D possibly uses TRBD1 or TRBD2 (5 bases each). Germline loops: CDR1 SQVTM, CDR2 ANQGSEA. V was shortened by 7 bases and J by 2 bases, with 17 bases between the two germline ends. This CDR3 is 14 amino acids long. CDR3 in DNA: TGCAGCGCTCCCCGGGACGCACTTCAAGAGACCCAGTACTTC. Amino acids: CSAPRDALQETQYF.

This chain connects TRBV5-8 to TRBJ2-2; 7 positions agree with TRBD1. This CDR3 has 15 residues. Trimming removed 2 bases from V and 7 bases from J; junction bases left unmatched: 8. The V gene's germline CDR1 is SGHTS and CDR2 YDEGEE. The CDR3 DNA sequence: TGTGCCAGCAGCTTATTAACAGGGGTTATCGGGGAGCTGTTTTTT. It encodes CASSLLTGVIGELFF.

The rearrangement uses TRBV14 and TRBJ1-1; TRBD1 is a possible D gene (5 bases). Germline assignment: CDR1 SGHDN and CDR2 FVKESK. Trimming pared 0 bases from V and 8 bases from J, leaving 13 bases between. The CDR3 extends over 14 amino acids. This CDR3 is CASSQEHPGSEAFF. CDR3 sequence (DNA): TGTGCCAGCAGCCAAGAGCACCCAGGGTCCGAAGCTTTCTTT.

V is TRBV6-6 and J is TRBJ1-3; 7 nucleotides align to TRBD1. Germline loops: CDR1 MNHNY, CDR2 SVGAGI (reference sequence). The CDR3 is 16 residues long. The V and J ends lost 5 bases and 6 bases, in that order; junction bases with no gene match: 13. The CDR3 is CASSPNRQGIENTIYF. The CDR3 DNA sequence: TGTGCCAGCAGTCCGAATCGACAGGGAATCGAAAACACCATATATTTT.

The chain uses TRBV30 and TRBJ2-1; a possible D gene is TRBD2 (5 bases). Germline lookup yields CDR1 GTSNPN and CDR2 SVGIG (reference sequence). V lost 3 bases, J lost 8 bases, and 17 bases lay in between. The CDR3 sequence is 14 residues long. In nucleotides, the CDR3 is TGTGCCTGGAGGAGGTCGGGCCGAGGGTATGAGCAGTTCTTC. This translates into CAWRRSGRGYEQFF.

The chain has TRBV6-1 and TRBJ1-6; D is ambiguous. Germline V lookup: CDR1 MNHNS, CDR2 SASEGT. This CDR3 spans 14 amino acids. V lost 2 bases to trimming and J lost 10 bases, with 12 bases between them. In nucleotides, the CDR3 is TGTGCCAGCAGTGAACGCGCGCAAGGGTCACCCCTCCACTTT. This codes for CASSERAQGSPLHF.

CDR3 region: CASSLTSGTLGTYEQYF. DNA of the CDR3: TGTGCCAGCAGCTTGACTAGCGGGACCCTGGGGACCTACGAGCAGTACTTC. The chain has TRBV5-6 and TRBJ2-7; TRBD2 matches at 10 bases. V was pared by 1 base and J by 2 bases, with 9 bases of the junction left unmatched. CDR3 length equals 17 residues. Germline V CDR1 and CDR2: SGHDT, YYEEEE.

The chain has TRBV7-9 and TRBJ2-3; D is possibly TRBD1 (6 bases). In germline, CDR1 is SEHNR, CDR2 FQNEAQ (reference sequence). The ends were cut back, 3 bases at V and 0 bases at J, with 7 bases in the middle. The CDR3 spans 14 residues. The DNA for the CDR3 is TGTGCCAGCAGCTTCGGACAGAGCACAGATACGCAGTATTTT. Protein sequence: CASSFGQSTDTQYF.